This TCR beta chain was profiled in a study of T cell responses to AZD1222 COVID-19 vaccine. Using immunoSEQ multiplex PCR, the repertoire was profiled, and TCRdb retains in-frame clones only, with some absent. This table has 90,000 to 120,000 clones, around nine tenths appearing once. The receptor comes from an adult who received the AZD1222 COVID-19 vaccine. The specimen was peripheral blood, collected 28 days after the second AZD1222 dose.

The CDR3 DNA sequence: TGTGCCAGCAGTTACCTGCGGGCCTCCTACGAGCAGTACTTC. Its protein is CASSYLRASYEQYF. The gene calls are TRBV7-2 and TRBJ2-7, with D maybe TRBD2 (5 bases). Per germline, CDR1 SGHTA and CDR2 FQGNSA. Between the trimmed V and J ends, which lost 6 bases and 0 bases, there was a span of 12 bases. There are 14 residues in the CDR3.